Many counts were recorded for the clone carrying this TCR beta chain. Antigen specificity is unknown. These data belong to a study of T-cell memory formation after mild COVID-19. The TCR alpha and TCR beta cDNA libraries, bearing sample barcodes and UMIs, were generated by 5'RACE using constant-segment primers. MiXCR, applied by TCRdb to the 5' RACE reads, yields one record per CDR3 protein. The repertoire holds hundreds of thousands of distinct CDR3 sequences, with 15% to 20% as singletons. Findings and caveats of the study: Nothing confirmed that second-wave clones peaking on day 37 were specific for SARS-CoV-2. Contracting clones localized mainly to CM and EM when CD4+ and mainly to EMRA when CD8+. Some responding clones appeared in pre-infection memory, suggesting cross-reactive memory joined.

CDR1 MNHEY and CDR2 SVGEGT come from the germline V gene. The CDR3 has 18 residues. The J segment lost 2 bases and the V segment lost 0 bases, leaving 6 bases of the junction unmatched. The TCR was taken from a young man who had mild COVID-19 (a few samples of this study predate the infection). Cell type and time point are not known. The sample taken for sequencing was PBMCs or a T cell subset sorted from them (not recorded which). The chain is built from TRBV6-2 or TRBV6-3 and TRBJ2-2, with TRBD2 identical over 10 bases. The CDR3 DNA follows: TGTGCCAGCAGTTACTCGAATAGCGGGGGGCTAAACACCGGGGAGCTGTTTTTT. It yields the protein CASSYSNSGGLNTGELFF.